Listed below are T cell receptor beta chains from one sample, sequenced in a study of shared clonotypes between healthy human individuals. The protocol was immunoSEQ multiplex PCR, while the TCRdb copy is restricted to in-frame clones and leaves out a portion. The table has about 990,000 clones, around 78% seen once; the top ten hold roughly 0.62%. The sequencing sample was made of memory CD4+ T cells from PBMCs. The receptors shown here come from a man aged 18 to 29 in good health. Some clones in this sample may be carry-over from other donors' samples. Both conserved end residues are part of each CDR3. The D gene is left open where the match is weak. The size of a clone is reported for some rows only, either as once, few or many, or as a class for expanded clones.

cdr3_nt cdr3_aa clone_size j_call v_call d_call
TGCGCCAGCAGTGCGGACACCTCCTACGAGCAGTACTTC CASSADTSYEQYF NA TRBJ2-7 TRBV10-1 NA
TGTGCCAGCAGCTTAGGGGGGGGCAGGCGGCTTGGTGGCTACACCTTC CASSLGGGRRLGGYTF NA TRBJ1-2 TRBV11-2 NA
TGTGCCAGCAGTGCCCCCGTTAGCAATCAGCCCCAGCATTTT CASSAPVSNQPQHF NA TRBJ1-5 TRBV2 NA
TGCGCCAGCAGCTTTGGGGGCCAGGGCAATCAGCCCCAGCATTTT CASSFGGQGNQPQHF NA TRBJ1-5 TRBV5-1 NA
TGTGCCAGCAGTGGGGACGGTACCTACGAGCAGTACTTC CASSGDGTYEQYF NA TRBJ2-7 TRBV6-5 NA
TGTGCCATCAGGACTAGCGGTCTCACAGATACGCAGTATTTT CAIRTSGLTDTQYF NA TRBJ2-3 TRBV10-3 TRBD2
TGTGCCAGCAGTGGGCGGACAGGGTTCTCCTATAGCAATCAGCCCCAGCATTTT CASSGRTGFSYSNQPQHF NA TRBJ1-5 TRBV6-1 TRBD1
TGTGCCAGCAGCCAAGTAAGACGGGAGGGCGATGAGCAGTTCTTC CASSQVRREGDEQFF NA TRBJ2-1 TRBV4-2 TRBD2
TGTGCCAGCAGTTTAGGGACTAGCGGGAGGACTGAGCAGTTCTTC CASSLGTSGRTEQFF NA TRBJ2-1 TRBV28 TRBD2
TGTGCCAGTAGTTCACAGGTTGCGGAACAGCCCCAGCATTTT CASSSQVAEQPQHF NA TRBJ1-5 TRBV19 NA
TGTGCCAGCAGTTCCAGAGCTAACTATGGCTACACCTTC CASSSRANYGYTF NA TRBJ1-2 TRBV28 NA
TGTGCCAGCAGCACTGGACTAGCGGGAGTCGTCACCGGGGAGCTGTTTTTT CASSTGLAGVVTGELFF NA TRBJ2-2 TRBV5-6 TRBD2
TGTGCCAGCACTCTGAGGGGCGCGGGCACCGGGGAGCTGTTTTTT CASTLRGAGTGELFF NA TRBJ2-2 TRBV6-5 NA
TGTGCCAGCAGCTCCAGCGGGAAAGGCGGGGAGCTGTTTTTT CASSSSGKGGELFF once TRBJ2-2 TRBV11-2 TRBD2
TGCGCCAGCAGCTCCGACCCGGACAATGAGCAGTTCTTC CASSSDPDNEQFF NA TRBJ2-1 TRBV5-1 NA
TGTGCCAGCAGCCGCGACAGGGGGCCCCAGCATTTT CASSRDRGPQHF few TRBJ1-5 TRBV5-5 TRBD1
TGTGCCAGCGGGGGGTGGGCTACCCAACCCCGCACAGATACGCAGTATTTT CASGGWATQPRTDTQYF few TRBJ2-3 TRBV28 NA
TGCAGCGTTGAAGATTACGGGACTAATGAAAAACTGTTTTTT CSVEDYGTNEKLFF NA TRBJ1-4 TRBV29-1 NA
TGTGCCAGCAGCCAAATCGCGGGAGCCGTATTCAATGAGCAGTTCTTC CASSQIAGAVFNEQFF NA TRBJ2-1 TRBV14 TRBD2
TGTGCCAGCAGCTTAGATCAGGGCCGGGGGTTCTACGAGCAGTACTTC CASSLDQGRGFYEQYF NA TRBJ2-7 TRBV11-2 NA
TGTGCCAGCAGCTTATCAGCCCCCGGGGGCCATGAGCAGTTCTTC CASSLSAPGGHEQFF NA TRBJ2-1 TRBV7-3 NA
TGTGCCTGGAGTGTTCCAGGGGGCGACGAGCAGTACTTC CAWSVPGGDEQYF NA TRBJ2-7 TRBV30 TRBD1
TGTGCCAGCAGCCCCCGTACTAGCACCGGGGAGCTGTTTTTT CASSPRTSTGELFF few TRBJ2-2 TRBV9 NA
TGTGCCAGCAGTTACTTGCGGACTAGCGGGAGGGAAGAGACCCAGTACTTC CASSYLRTSGREETQYF NA TRBJ2-5 TRBV6-7 TRBD2
TGTGCCAGCAGCTTGCTTGCGGGGGGGAACACAGATACGCAGTATTTT CASSLLAGGNTDTQYF NA TRBJ2-3 TRBV11-2 TRBD2
TGTGCCAGCAGTTACTCGGCAGGGGAAACCTACGAGCAGTACTTC CASSYSAGETYEQYF NA TRBJ2-7 TRBV6-5 NA
TGTGCCAGCAGCAAAGCGAGAGAAGCCACCGGTCCAGAAGCCAAAAACATTCAGTACTTC CASSKAREATGPEAKNIQYF NA TRBJ2-4 TRBV21-1 NA
TGTGCCAGCAGGGGGGGTTTGCTCTACGAGCAGTACTTC CASRGGLLYEQYF NA TRBJ2-7 TRBV6-1 NA
TGTGCCAGCAGCAGGTCAGGGGGAGGGACTGAAGCTTTCTTT CASSRSGGGTEAFF NA TRBJ1-1 TRBV6-5 TRBD1
TGTGCCAGCAGCTTAAAAGCGGGAGGGACCTACAATGAGCAGTTCTTC CASSLKAGGTYNEQFF NA TRBJ2-1 TRBV7-9 TRBD2
TGTGCCAGCCTGGGAGGTAGCGAAGGCTACACCTTC CASLGGSEGYTF NA TRBJ1-2 TRBV19 NA
TGCGCCAGCAGCCCTTCCGGTGGGACAGGGTATCTAGATACGCAGTATTTT CASSPSGGTGYLDTQYF NA TRBJ2-3 TRBV4-1 TRBD1
TGCGCCAGCAGTCAATTCGAGGGACAGGGAGGAGGTGACACTGAAGCTTTCTTT CASSQFEGQGGGDTEAFF NA TRBJ1-1 TRBV23-1 TRBD1
TGTGCCAGCAGAAAGTGGGTGGGGAACAGGGCGAATTCACCCCTCCACTTT CASRKWVGNRANSPLHF NA TRBJ1-6 TRBV27 NA
TGTGCCAGCAGCTCAAGGGGACTAGCGGGAGTTCCGGACGAGCAGTACTTC CASSSRGLAGVPDEQYF NA TRBJ2-7 TRBV7-2 TRBD2
TGCGCCAGCAGCTTGTCCACAGGCCGACCCTATGGCTACACCTTC CASSLSTGRPYGYTF few TRBJ1-2 TRBV5-1 NA
TGCGCCAGCAGCTTGGCCACCATCGCCGGGGAGCTGTTTTTT CASSLATIAGELFF NA TRBJ2-2 TRBV5-1 NA
TGCAGTGCTAGTTCGGGTGTTGGGCAGTACTTC CSASSGVGQYF NA TRBJ2-7 TRBV20-1 NA
TGTGCCAGCCAGCGGGAGACCTACGAGCAGTACTTC CASQRETYEQYF once TRBJ2-7 TRBV2 TRBD2
TGTGCCAGCAGTATAACCGGGACAGGGGACACAGATACGCAGTATTTT CASSITGTGDTDTQYF NA TRBJ2-3 TRBV28 TRBD1
TGCAGCTATGGGACAGCATCCTACGAGCAGTACTTC CSYGTASYEQYF once TRBJ2-7 TRBV29-1 TRBD1